These 20 T cell receptor beta chains came from one sample sequenced in a study of T cell responses to AZD1222 COVID-19 vaccine. Clones were read by immunoSEQ multiplex PCR, and TCRdb kept only the in-frame ones, dropping some. In the table there are about 180,000 clones, 85% to 95% of which are singletons. The specimen was peripheral blood, collected 28 days after the second AZD1222 dose. These receptors all come from an adult who received the AZD1222 COVID-19 vaccine.

The gene calls are TRBV2 and TRBJ2-5; D is unresolved. Between the trimmed V and J ends, which lost 3 bases and 4 bases, there was a span of 6 bases. The CDR3 has 12 residues. Germline loops: CDR1 SNHLY, CDR2 FYNNEI. The CDR3 nucleotides read TGTGCCAGCAGTGATTTGAGAGAGACCCAGTACTTC. It specifies CASSDLRETQYF.

This chain connects TRBV30 to TRBJ1-1, with D possibly being TRBD1 (5 bases). This CDR3 spans 15 amino acids. The germline gives CDR1 GTSNPN, CDR2 SVGIG (reference sequence). V gave up 5 bases and J gave up 0 bases, with 16 bases separating them. This CDR3 reads CAWWGPRTVNTEAFF. CDR3 bases: TGTGCCTGGTGGGGCCCCCGGACGGTGAACACTGAAGCTTTCTTT.

This chain connects TRBV7-9 to TRBJ2-5; the match to TRBD2 covers 8 bases. From germline, CDR1 is SEHNR and CDR2 FQNEAQ (reference sequence). The length of the CDR3 is 16 residues. The ends lost 1 base at V and 4 bases at J; junction bases unmatched: 8. This CDR3 reads CASSLERLAGRETQYF. The CDR3 DNA reads as TGTGCCAGCAGCTTAGAGAGGCTAGCGGGCCGAGAGACCCAGTACTTC. Using reference TRBV7-9 and TRBJ2-5 for the parts outside the CDR3, the full variable domain is DTGVSQNPRHKITKRGQNVTFRCDPISEHNRLYWYRQTLGQGPEFLTYFQNEAQLEKSRLLSDRFSAERPKGSFSTLEIQRTEQGDSAMYLCASSLERLAGRETQYFGPGTRLLVL.

The rearrangement uses TRBV27 and TRBJ1-4; tentative D call: TRBD1 (6 bases). The germline V gene has CDR1 MNHEY and CDR2 SMNVEV (reference sequence). The CDR3 has 15 residues. Trimming left V 0 bases short and J 8 bases short, with 13 bases between. CDR3 sequence reads: CASSLSSGAGEKLFF. The CDR3 nucleotides are TGTGCCAGCAGTTTATCGTCGGGGGCAGGGGAAAAACTGTTTTTT.

Only one count was recorded for this clone. This chain joins TRBV30 and TRBJ2-5; no firm D call. The V end lost 3 bases, the J end lost 2 bases, and 10 bases lay between the germline ends. Germline values: CDR1 GTSNPN, CDR2 SVGIG (reference sequence). The CDR3 has 13 amino acids. The CDR3 coding sequence is TGTGCCTGGAGGGCCATGGCTCAAGAGACCCAGTACTTC. Amino acids: CAWRAMAQETQYF.

The gene calls are TRBV30 and TRBJ2-7; either TRBD1 or TRBD2 may supply D (5 bases each). V was trimmed by 0 bases and J by 2 bases, leaving 17 bases between them. The germline V gene encodes CDR1 GTSNPN and CDR2 SVGIG (reference sequence). There are 16 residues in the CDR3. CDR3 DNA: TGTGCCTGGAGTGTACTCAGAGGGGCCCGGGCCTACGAGCAGTACTTC. Protein: CAWSVLRGARAYEQYF.

CDR3 in DNA: TGTGCCACCCAGTCGGGGCACACCGGGGAGCTGTTTTTT. The encoded protein is CATQSGHTGELFF. V gene TRBV13 combines with J gene TRBJ2-2, with D possibly called TRBD1 or TRBD2 (5 bases each). This CDR3 has 13 amino acids. V shed 10 bases and J shed 3 bases, with 12 bases lying between them. Germline V gene lookup returns CDR1 PRHDT and CDR2 FYEKMQ (reference sequence).

The rearrangement links TRBV27 to TRBJ2-3, with 8 bases identical to TRBD1. This CDR3 comprises 15 residues. Trimming cost V 6 bases and J 2 bases; bases outside gene matches: 7. Germline V CDR1 and CDR2: MNHEY, SMNVEV (reference sequence). The CDR3 nucleotides are TGTGCCAGCAGGCCCCCAGGGGGCCTCACAGATACGCAGTATTTT. Translated, it gives CASRPPGGLTDTQYF.

This clone has only one observation. The chain recombines TRBV12-3 or TRBV12-4 with TRBJ2-7; TRBD1 matches 7 bases. The CDR3 covers 12 residues. V was clipped by 2 bases and J by 7 bases; unmatched bases: 2. The CDR3 reads CASSLRRGEQYF. The CDR3 coding sequence is TGTGCCAGCAGTTTACGCAGGGGGGAGCAGTACTTC.

The chain carries TRBV10-3 and TRBJ1-2, with D unclear. The germline V gene encodes CDR1 ENHRY and CDR2 SYGVKD. The CDR3 consists of 11 residues. Trimming removed 4 bases at V and 2 bases at J, with 2 bases between. CDR3 loop: CAISGNYGYTF. As DNA, the CDR3 is TGTGCCATCAGTGGGAACTATGGCTACACCTTC.

J is TRBJ2-7 and V is TRBV5-4; D is unresolved. Germline V gene sequence: CDR1 SGHNT, CDR2 YYREEE (reference sequence). V was pared by 0 bases and J by 0 bases, with 13 bases between. The CDR3 has 16 amino acids. The DNA for the CDR3 is TGTGCCAGCAGCTTGGTTCCGTACGATCTCTCCTACGAGCAGTACTTC. Translated: CASSLVPYDLSYEQYF.

This sequence joins TRBV14 and TRBJ1-6; TRBD1 might be the D (5 bases). CDR1 and CDR2 from the germline V gene are SGHDN and FVKESK. Between the trimmed V and J ends, which lost 2 bases and 4 bases, there was a span of 15 bases. The CDR3 is 17 residues long. The CDR3 nucleotides read TGTGCCAGCAGCCAATTGGTAGGGACGGTTTATAATTCACCCCTCCACTTT. It translates to CASSQLVGTVYNSPLHF.

The chain couples TRBV3-1 (or the pseudogene TRBV3-2) to TRBJ2-2; D is possibly TRBD1 or TRBD2 (5 bases each). The CDR3 length is 15 residues. Trimming left V 1 base short and J 6 bases short, with 12 bases between. Germline assignment: CDR1 LGHDT and CDR2 YNNKEL (reference sequence). Here the CDR3 reads CASSQAGPLSGELFF. CDR3 coding DNA: TGTGCCAGCAGCCAAGCGGGGCCCCTGTCCGGGGAGCTGTTTTTT.

The chain links TRBV28 to TRBJ1-1; tentative D call: TRBD1 (6 bases). Between the trimmed V and J ends, which lost 5 bases and 4 bases, there was a span of 11 bases. CDR1 is MDHEN and CDR2 is SYDVKM in the germline V gene. This CDR3 is built from 13 residues. In DNA, the CDR3 is TGTGCCAGCAGTACAACAGGGATCACTGAAGCTTTCTTT. This translates into CASSTTGITEAFF. Full variable domain (remainder filled in from reference TRBV28 and TRBJ1-1): DVKVTQSSRYLVKRTGEKVFLECVQDMDHENMFWYRQDPGLGLRLIYFSYDVKMKEKGDIPEGYSVSREKKERFSLILESASTNQTSMYLCASSTTGITEAFFGQGTRLTVV.

V is TRBV7-2 and J is TRBJ1-1, with D unresolved. Germline V gives CDR1 SGHTA, CDR2 FQGNSA. CDR3 length equals 15 residues. The V gene lost 5 bases and the J gene lost 5 bases, with 18 bases spanning the gap. The chain's CDR3 is CASSPRRTAGTEAFF. In DNA form, the CDR3 reads TGTGCCAGCAGCCCCCGTCGTACTGCGGGAACTGAAGCTTTCTTT.

DNA of the CDR3: TGTGCCAGCAGTTACTCTTTCTCGGGTAATTCACCCCTCCACTTT. Translating it yields CASSYSFSGNSPLHF. The chain uses TRBV6-5 and TRBJ1-6; no clear D gene. The V gene's germline CDR1 is MNHEY and CDR2 SVGAGI. The CDR3 extends over 15 amino acids. Trimming left V 0 bases short and J 6 bases short, with 9 bases between.

The chain recombines TRBV5-1 with TRBJ2-2; no definite D call. Trimming pared 0 bases from V and 1 base from J, leaving 7 bases between. The CDR3 extends over 15 amino acids. The germline V gene has CDR1 SGHRS and CDR2 YFSETQ. CDR3 bases: TGCGCCAGCAGCTTGGTGGCTCAGAACACCGGGGAGCTGTTTTTT. It translates to CASSLVAQNTGELFF.

The rearrangement links TRBV18 to TRBJ1-5; no clear D. The germline V gene encodes CDR1 KGHSH and CDR2 LQKENI. Trimming left V 2 bases short and J 6 bases short, with 11 bases between. There are 14 residues in the CDR3. CDR3 sequence: CASSPEGKSQPQHF. CDR3 sequence (DNA): TGTGCCAGCTCACCAGAAGGAAAGAGTCAGCCCCAGCATTTT.

The J gene is TRBJ2-1, the V gene TRBV18; 13 bases align to TRBD2. J was trimmed by 8 bases and V by 5 bases; bases with no gene match: 9. This CDR3 has 16 amino acids. The germline V gene has CDR1 KGHSH and CDR2 LQKENI. CDR3 sequence (DNA): TGTGCCAGCTCATCCAGACTAGCGGGGGGTATGGATGAGCAGTTCTTC. Amino acids: CASSSRLAGGMDEQFF.

The chain has TRBV27 and TRBJ1-5; 12 bases line up with TRBD1. CDR1 MNHEY and CDR2 SMNVEV come from the germline V gene (reference sequence). The CDR3 has 15 residues. Trimming removed 5 bases from V and 5 bases from J; junction bases left unmatched: 4. The CDR3 region has the DNA TGTGCCAGCAGTCCGGGACAGGGGGCTCATCAGCCCCAGCATTTT. Amino acids: CASSPGQGAHQPQHF.